This T cell receptor beta chain emerged from a study of shared clonotypes between healthy human individuals. The CDR3 sequence is 16 residues long. Germline-derived CDR1 and CDR2 are LGHNA and YNFKEQ. V was shortened by 0 bases and J by 1 base, with 12 bases between the two germline ends. This clone is a singleton in its sample. Sequencing used immunoSEQ multiplex PCR; TCRdb keeps in-frame clones, though not all of them. The sample holds roughly 720,000 clones, roughly 91% seen once. The TCR was taken from a man younger than 35 in good health. Some clones in this sample may be carry-over from other donors' samples. The rearrangement joins TRBV4-2 to TRBJ1-1; D is perhaps TRBD1 (5 bases). Sequencing was done on a sample of memory CD8+ T cells from PBMCs. As for subset: CD45RO+ cells pooled with CCR7-negative TemRA cells. CDR3: CASSQDGGEENTEAFF. Written as DNA, the CDR3 is TGTGCCAGCAGCCAAGATGGGGGGGAAGAGAACACTGAAGCTTTCTTT.